This T cell receptor beta chain was found in a study of regulatory T cells in long-lasting Graves disease. CDR3 length: 15 amino acids. Germline-derived CDR1 and CDR2 are LGHDT and YNNKEL (reference sequence). Study-wide points: New patients shared approximately 930 public clonotypes, fewer than the roughly 2,700 shared by persistent patients. Only peripheral blood was studied, not thyroid tissue.

As to this clonotype: The antigen is undetermined.

The TCR beta library used iRepertoire HTBI primers with Arm-PCR amplification of CDR3. Original methodology: Analysis of the samples identified roughly 62 TRBV and roughly 15 TRBJ segments. TCRdb independently ran MiXCR on the multiplex PCR reads; one entry per CDR3 protein. The V and J calls and clone size come from TCRdb's table, not from the authors' own analysis. Of roughly 450,000 distinct CDR3 sequences in the sample, less than 25% were seen once. As to time point: persistent/refractory GD, antithyroid drugs over 5 years with positive TRAb. The TCR library was prepared using RNA isolated from PBMCs. EDTA tubes received 9 to 10 milliliters of collected peripheral blood.

The source was peripheral blood mononuclear cells (PBMCs), collected when the disease was refractory, from a patient treated with antithyroid drugs. The chain is built from TRBV3-1 and TRBJ2-5, with 10 bases lining up with TRBD2. The J call may be mistaken, given a closer DNA end match to TRBJ2-1. The TCR was taken from a female donor with Graves disease. For the CDR3, the DNA is TGTGCCAGCACCCCGGCTAGCGGGAGTTTCAATGAGCAGTTCTTC. Translating it yields CASTPASGSFNEQFF.